This T cell receptor (beta chain) was recovered during a study of cytomegalovirus exposure and HLA in healthy donors. Comment on this clone: The junction differs from germline at one of its ends, possibly a read error.

The PCR contained 60 Vbeta and 13 Jbeta primers. Profiled with immunoSEQ multiplex PCR; TCRdb holds only in-frame clones, not every one. Here the sample spans about 76,000 clones, roughly four fifths being singletons. CDR3 length: 16 amino acids. Germline V CDR1 and CDR2: SSHAT, FNYEAQ (reference sequence). Sequences were obtained from PBMCs. The chain carries TRBV7-7 and TRBJ2-2; 7 bases are a match to TRBD1. This receptor was obtained from a woman in her thirties in good health and CMV-seronegative. The CDR3 is CASSLGRDRHTGELFF. The CDR3 bases are TGTGCTAGCAGCTTAGGCCGGGACAGACACACCGGGGAGCTGTTTTTT.